This T cell receptor (beta chain) was identified in a study of T cells in Graves' hyperthyroidism and ophthalmopathy. Whole-study context: Peripheral blood was acquired at first diagnosis, ahead of any therapy whatsoever.

Source material for PBMCs was over 7.5 ml fresh peripheral blood. This clonotype was seen only a few times. Trimming shortened V by 6 bases and J by 1 base, and 22 bases separated the two germline ends. The CDR3 totals 17 residues. Germline V CDR1 and CDR2: MNHNS, SASEGT. RNA transcripts gave rise to amplified TCR beta CDR3 regions. Primed by the HTBI set, a first-round RT-PCR was run on the TCR CDR3. TCRdb reprocessed the multiplex PCR reads with MiXCR, giving one entry per CDR3 protein. The sample yields approximately 710,000 distinct CDR3 sequences, around 15% seen once. This chain joins TRBV6-1 and TRBJ2-7, with D perhaps being TRBD1 or TRBD2 (7 bases each). The source material was blood. This clonotype originated in a man aged 45-65 years with Graves' hyperthyroidism. The CDR3: CASSLRQGGTNSYEQYF. The CDR3 DNA reads TGTGCCAGCAGCCTAAGACAGGGAGGGACCAATTCCTACGAGCAGTACTTC.